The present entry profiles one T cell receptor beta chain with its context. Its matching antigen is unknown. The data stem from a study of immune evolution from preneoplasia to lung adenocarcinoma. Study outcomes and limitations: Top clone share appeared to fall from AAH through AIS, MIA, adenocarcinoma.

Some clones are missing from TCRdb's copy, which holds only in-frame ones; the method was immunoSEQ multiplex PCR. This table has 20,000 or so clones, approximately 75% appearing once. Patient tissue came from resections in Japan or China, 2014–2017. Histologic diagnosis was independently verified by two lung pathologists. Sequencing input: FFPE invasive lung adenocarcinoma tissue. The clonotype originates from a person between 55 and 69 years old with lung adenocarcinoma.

The CDR3 DNA reads as TGTGCCACCAGCAGAGGAGGTGGAGCCAAAAACATTCAGTACTTC. Translating gives CATSRGGGAKNIQYF. This rearrangement joins TRBV15 to TRBJ2-4; D is undetermined. This CDR3 has 15 amino acids. Germline V CDR1 and CDR2: LNHNV, YYDKDF (reference sequence). V shed 1 base and J shed 0 bases, with 7 bases lying between them.